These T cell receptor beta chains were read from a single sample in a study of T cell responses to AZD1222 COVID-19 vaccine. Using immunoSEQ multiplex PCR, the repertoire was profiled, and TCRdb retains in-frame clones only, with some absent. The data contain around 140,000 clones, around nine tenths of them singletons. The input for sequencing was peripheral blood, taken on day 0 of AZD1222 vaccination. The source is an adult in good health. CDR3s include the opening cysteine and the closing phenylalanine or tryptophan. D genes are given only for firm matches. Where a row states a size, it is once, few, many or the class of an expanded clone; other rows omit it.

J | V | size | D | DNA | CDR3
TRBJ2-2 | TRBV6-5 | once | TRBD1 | TGTGCCAGCAGACCGAGGACAGGGAACACCGGGGAGCTGTTTTTT | CASRPRTGNTGELFF
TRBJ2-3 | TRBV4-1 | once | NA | TGCGCCAGCAGCCAAGGATCGGCGGATACGCAGTATTTT | CASSQGSADTQYF
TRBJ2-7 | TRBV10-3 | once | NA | TGTGCCATCAGCACTCCGGGACATAAATACGAGCAGTACTTC | CAISTPGHKYEQYF
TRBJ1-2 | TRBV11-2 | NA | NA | TGTGCCAGCAGCGATCCCCCCAAGGGGCTGATCTATGGCTACACCTTC | CASSDPPKGLIYGYTF
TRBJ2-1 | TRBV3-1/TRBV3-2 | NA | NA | TGTGCCAGCAGCCCCGCTGGCGGCTATGGCTACAATGAGCAGTTCTTC | CASSPAGGYGYNEQFF
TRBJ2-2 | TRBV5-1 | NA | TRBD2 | TGCGCCAGCAGCTTGATCGCGGGAGCCGGGGAGCTGTTTTTT | CASSLIAGAGELFF
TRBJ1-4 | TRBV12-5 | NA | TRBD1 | TGTGCTAGTGGTTTGGTGGGGACAGGTCCCTCCCCTGAAAAACTGTTTTTT | CASGLVGTGPSPEKLFF
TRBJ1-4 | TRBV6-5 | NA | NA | TGTGCCAGCAGTCGCTCAGGGGCCCTTAATGAAAAACTGTTTTTT | CASSRSGALNEKLFF
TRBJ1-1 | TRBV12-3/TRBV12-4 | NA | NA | TGTGCCAGCAGTTTAATAAACAACGAAGCTTTCTTT | CASSLINNEAFF
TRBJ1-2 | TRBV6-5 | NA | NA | TGTGCCAGCAGTTCCTGGTATGGCTACACCTTC | CASSSWYGYTF
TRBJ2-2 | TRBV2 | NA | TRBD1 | TGTGCCAGCAGTGGGGACAGGAGAACCGGGGAGCTGTTTTTT | CASSGDRRTGELFF
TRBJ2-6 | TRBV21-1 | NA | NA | TGTGCCAGTCCGGGACAGGGTATCATTGGCTCTGGGGCCAACGTCCTGACTTTC | CASPGQGIIGSGANVLTF
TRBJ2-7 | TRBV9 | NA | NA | TGTGCCAGCAGCGAGACTCCCTCCTACGAGCAGTACTTC | CASSETPSYEQYF
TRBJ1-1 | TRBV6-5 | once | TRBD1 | TGTGCCAGCAGTCACCTGCCACGGGACAGTCCTGAAGCTTTCTTT | CASSHLPRDSPEAFF
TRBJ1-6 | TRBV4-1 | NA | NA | TGCGCCAGCAGCCAACCCCAGAGGGGCGCAAATTCACCCCTCCACTTT | CASSQPQRGANSPLHF
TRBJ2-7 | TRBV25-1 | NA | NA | TGTGCCAGCAGGTATAATTCCTACGAGCAGTACTTC | CASRYNSYEQYF
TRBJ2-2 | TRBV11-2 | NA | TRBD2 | TGTGCCAGCAGTTCAACTAGCGGGGCTAACACCGGGGAGCTGTTTTTT | CASSSTSGANTGELFF
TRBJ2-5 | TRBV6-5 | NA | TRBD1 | TGTGCCAGCAGTCGTCTTGGGACAGGGAGGGAGACCCAGTACTTC | CASSRLGTGRETQYF
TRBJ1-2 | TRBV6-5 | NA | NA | TGTGCCAGCAGTTACGGGGGAGAGTATGGCTACACCTTC | CASSYGGEYGYTF
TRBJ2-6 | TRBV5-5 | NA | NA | TGTGCCAGCAGCTTGGCAGGGCAAGGGGCCAACGTCCTGACTTTC | CASSLAGQGANVLTF
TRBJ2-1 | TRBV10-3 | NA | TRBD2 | TGTGCCACCTCAGTGACAAGGGACTACAACAATGAGCAGTTCTTC | CATSVTRDYNNEQFF
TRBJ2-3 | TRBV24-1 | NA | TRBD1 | TGTGCCACCAGTGAAACCAGCCGGGACAGTAACACAGATACGCAGTATTTT | CATSETSRDSNTDTQYF
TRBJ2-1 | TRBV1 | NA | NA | TGCACCAGCCCCACAGCGGTCTACAATGAGCAGTTCTTC | CTSPTAVYNEQFF
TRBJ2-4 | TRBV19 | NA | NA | TGTGCCAGTAGTATAGATCCGGCAGAACGGGACATTCAGTACTTC | CASSIDPAERDIQYF
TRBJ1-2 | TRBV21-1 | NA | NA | TGTGCCAGCAGCAGACTGGTAGGGTATGGCTACACCTTC | CASSRLVGYGYTF
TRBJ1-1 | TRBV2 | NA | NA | TGTGCCGGTGCGCCTTACACTGAAGCTTTCTTT | CAGAPYTEAFF
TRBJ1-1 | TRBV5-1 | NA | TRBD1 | TGCGCCAGCAGCTTGCTACAGGGGCATTCCTACGGTACTGAAGCTTTCTTT | CASSLLQGHSYGTEAFF
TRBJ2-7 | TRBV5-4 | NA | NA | TGTGCCAGCAGGGTGAGTCCCAGGGTGATCGACGAGCAGTACTTC | CASRVSPRVIDEQYF
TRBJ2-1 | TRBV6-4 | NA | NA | TGTGCCAGCAGTGAACATGGCGGCTCCTACAATGAGCAGTTCTTC | CASSEHGGSYNEQFF
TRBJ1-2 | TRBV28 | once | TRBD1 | TGTGCCAGCAGCGGGTTGCAAGGGGGCGCGGAAGGCTACACCTTC | CASSGLQGGAEGYTF
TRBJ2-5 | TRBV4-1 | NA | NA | TGCGCCAGCAGCCAAGATCCGCACGGTAGGAGGGTCCAAGAGACCCAGTACTTC | CASSQDPHGRRVQETQYF
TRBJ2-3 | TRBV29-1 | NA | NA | TGCAGCGTTGGACAGACCCTCACAGATACGCAGTATTTT | CSVGQTLTDTQYF
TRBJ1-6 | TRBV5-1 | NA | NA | TGCGCCAGCAGCACCGACGGACAGAAGAATTCACCCCTCCACTTT | CASSTDGQKNSPLHF
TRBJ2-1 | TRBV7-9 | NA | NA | TGTGCCAGCAGCCCAGGGCCTTCCTACAATGAGCAGTTCTTC | CASSPGPSYNEQFF
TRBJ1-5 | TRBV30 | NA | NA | TGTGCCTGGACCCGGGACAATCAGCCCCAGCATTTT | CAWTRDNQPQHF
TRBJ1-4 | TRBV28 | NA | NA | TGTGCCAGCAGTTTAAGGTCCCGGGCTCCGAGGGAAAAACTGTTTTTT | CASSLRSRAPREKLFF
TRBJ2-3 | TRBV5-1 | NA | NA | TGCGCCAGCAGCCAAGAGCGTGGCTCAGATACGCAGTATTTT | CASSQERGSDTQYF